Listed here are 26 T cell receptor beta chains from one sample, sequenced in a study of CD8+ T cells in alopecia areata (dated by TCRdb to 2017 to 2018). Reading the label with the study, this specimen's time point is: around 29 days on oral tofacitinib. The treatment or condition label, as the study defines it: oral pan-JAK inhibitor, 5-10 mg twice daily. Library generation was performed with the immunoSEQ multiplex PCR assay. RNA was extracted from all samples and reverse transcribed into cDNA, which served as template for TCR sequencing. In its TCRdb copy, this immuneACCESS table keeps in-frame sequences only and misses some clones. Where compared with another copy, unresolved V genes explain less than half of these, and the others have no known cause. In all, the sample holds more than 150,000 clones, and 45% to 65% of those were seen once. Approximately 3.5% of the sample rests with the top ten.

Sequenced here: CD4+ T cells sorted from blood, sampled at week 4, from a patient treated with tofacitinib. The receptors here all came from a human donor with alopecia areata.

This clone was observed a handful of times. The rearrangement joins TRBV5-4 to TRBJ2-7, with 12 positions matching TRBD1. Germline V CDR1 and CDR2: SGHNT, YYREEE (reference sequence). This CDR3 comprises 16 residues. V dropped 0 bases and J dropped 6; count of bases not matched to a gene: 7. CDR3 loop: CASSLGTGTGGVEQYF. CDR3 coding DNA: TGTGCCAGCAGCTTGGGGACTGGGACAGGGGGCGTCGAGCAGTACTTC.

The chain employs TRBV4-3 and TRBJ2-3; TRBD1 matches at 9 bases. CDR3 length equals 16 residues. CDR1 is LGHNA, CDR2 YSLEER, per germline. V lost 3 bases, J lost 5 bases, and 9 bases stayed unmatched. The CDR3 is CASSHSTGTGRDTQYF. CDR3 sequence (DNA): TGCGCCAGCAGCCATTCGACGGGGACAGGGCGAGATACGCAGTATTTT.

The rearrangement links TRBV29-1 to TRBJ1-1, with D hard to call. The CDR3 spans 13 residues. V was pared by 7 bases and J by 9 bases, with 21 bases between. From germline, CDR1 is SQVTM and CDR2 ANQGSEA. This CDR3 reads CSAHLNKAGQAFF. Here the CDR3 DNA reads TGCAGCGCCCATCTAAATAAGGCCGGGCAAGCTTTCTTT.

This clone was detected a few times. CDR3 in amino acids: CSVGAGNEQFF. The CDR3 bases are TGCAGCGTTGGGGCAGGGAATGAGCAGTTCTTC. The chain recombines TRBV29-1 with TRBJ2-1; TRBD1 is a possible D gene (5 bases). The V end lost 4 bases, the J end lost 7 bases, and 8 bases lay between the germline ends. CDR1 and CDR2 from the germline V gene are SQVTM and ANQGSEA. The CDR3 runs to 11 residues.

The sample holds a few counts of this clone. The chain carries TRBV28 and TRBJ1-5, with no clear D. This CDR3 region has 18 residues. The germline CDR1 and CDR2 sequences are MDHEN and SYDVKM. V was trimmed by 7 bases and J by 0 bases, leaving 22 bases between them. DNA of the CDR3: TGTGCCAGCAACCTCGGCCGGCAAGAGGTTTATAGCAATCAGCCCCAGCATTTT. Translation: CASNLGRQEVYSNQPQHF.

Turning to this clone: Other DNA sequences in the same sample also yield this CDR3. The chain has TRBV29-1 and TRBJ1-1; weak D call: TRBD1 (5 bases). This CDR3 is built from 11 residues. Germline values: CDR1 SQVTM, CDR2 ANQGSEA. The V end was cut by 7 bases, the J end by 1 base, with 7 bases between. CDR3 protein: CSGGANTEAFF. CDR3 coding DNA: TGCAGCGGAGGGGCGAACACTGAAGCTTTCTTT. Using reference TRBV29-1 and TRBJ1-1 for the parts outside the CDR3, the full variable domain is SAVISQKPSRDICQRGTSLTIQCQVDSQVTMMFWYRQQPGQSLTLIATANQGSEATYESGFVIDKFPISRPNLTFSTLTVSNMSPEDSSIYLCSGGANTEAFFGQGTRLTVV.

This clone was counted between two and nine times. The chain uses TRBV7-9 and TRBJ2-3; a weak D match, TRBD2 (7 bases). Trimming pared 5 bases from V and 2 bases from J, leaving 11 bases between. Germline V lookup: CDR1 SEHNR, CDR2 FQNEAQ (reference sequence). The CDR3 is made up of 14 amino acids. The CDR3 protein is CASSRRGATDTQYF. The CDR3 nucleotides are TGTGCCAGCAGCCGCCGGGGGGCCACAGATACGCAGTATTTT.

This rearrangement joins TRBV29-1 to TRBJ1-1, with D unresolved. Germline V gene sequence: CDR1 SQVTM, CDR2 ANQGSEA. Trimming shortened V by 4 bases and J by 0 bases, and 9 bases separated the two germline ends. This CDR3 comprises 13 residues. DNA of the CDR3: TGCAGCGTTGGGCGTCAGATGAACACTGAAGCTTTCTTT. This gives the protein CSVGRQMNTEAFF.

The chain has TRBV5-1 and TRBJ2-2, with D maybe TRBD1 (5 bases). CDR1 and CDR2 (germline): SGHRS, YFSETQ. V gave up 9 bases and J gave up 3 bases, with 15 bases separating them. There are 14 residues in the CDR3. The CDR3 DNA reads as TGCGCCACCTCACTGGGGCAGGACACCGGGGAGCTGTTTTTT. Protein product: CATSLGQDTGELFF.

Here the CDR3 DNA reads TGTGCCAGCAGCCATGCGGGGGCCAACGTCCTGACTTTC. As protein: CASSHAGANVLTF. The chain links TRBV7-3 to TRBJ2-6, with D unresolved. Germline V gene data show CDR1 as SGHTA and CDR2 as FQGTGA. CDR3 size: 13 residues. V was trimmed by 5 bases and J by 4 bases, leaving 6 bases between them.

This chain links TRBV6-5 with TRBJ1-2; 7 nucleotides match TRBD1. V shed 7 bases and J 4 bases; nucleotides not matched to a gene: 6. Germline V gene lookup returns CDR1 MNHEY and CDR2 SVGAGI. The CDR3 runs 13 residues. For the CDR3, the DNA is TGTGCCAGCATAAGGGACAGCACCTATGGCTACACCTTC. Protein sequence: CASIRDSTYGYTF.

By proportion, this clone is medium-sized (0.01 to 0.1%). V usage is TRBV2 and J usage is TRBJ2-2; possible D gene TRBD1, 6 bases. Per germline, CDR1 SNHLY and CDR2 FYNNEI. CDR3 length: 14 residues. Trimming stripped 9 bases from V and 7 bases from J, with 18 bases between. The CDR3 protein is CASRRTDTGGELFF. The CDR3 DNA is TGTGCCAGTAGGAGGACAGATACGGGCGGGGAGCTGTTTTTT.

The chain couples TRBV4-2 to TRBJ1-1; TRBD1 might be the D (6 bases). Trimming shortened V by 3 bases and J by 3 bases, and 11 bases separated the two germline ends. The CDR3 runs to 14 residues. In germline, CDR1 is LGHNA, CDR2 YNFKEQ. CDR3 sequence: CASSQTTGHTEAFF. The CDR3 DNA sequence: TGTGCCAGCAGCCAGACGACAGGACACACTGAAGCTTTCTTT.

The CDR3 spells CASRPDRDAGELFF. CDR3 DNA sequence: TGTGCCAGCAGGCCGGACAGGGATGCCGGGGAGCTGTTTTTT. V gene TRBV6-5 combines with J gene TRBJ2-2; 8 bases match TRBD1. The germline V gene encodes CDR1 MNHEY and CDR2 SVGAGI. The CDR3 sequence is 14 residues long. J was trimmed by 6 bases and V by 6 bases; bases with no gene match: 6.

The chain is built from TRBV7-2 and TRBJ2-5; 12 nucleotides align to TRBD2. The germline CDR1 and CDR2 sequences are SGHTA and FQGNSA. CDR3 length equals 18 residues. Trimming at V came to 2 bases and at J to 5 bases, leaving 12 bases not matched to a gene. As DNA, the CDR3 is TGTGCCAGCAGCTTAATCGCGACTAGCGGGGGTTCGTTGGAGACCCAGTACTTC. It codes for CASSLIATSGGSLETQYF.

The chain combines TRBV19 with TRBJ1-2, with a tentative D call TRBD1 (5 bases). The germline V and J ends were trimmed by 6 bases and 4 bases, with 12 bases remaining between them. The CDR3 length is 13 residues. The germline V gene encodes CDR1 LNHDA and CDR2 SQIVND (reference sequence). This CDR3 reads CASRSAGIYGYTF. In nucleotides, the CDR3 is TGTGCCAGTAGATCCGCAGGGATCTATGGCTACACCTTC.

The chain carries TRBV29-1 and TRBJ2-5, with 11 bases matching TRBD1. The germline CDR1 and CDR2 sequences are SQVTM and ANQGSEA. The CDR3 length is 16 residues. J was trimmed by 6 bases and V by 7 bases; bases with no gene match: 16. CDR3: CSALGGTGGIVQTQYF. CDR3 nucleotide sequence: TGCAGCGCTCTGGGAGGGACAGGGGGAATAGTTCAGACCCAGTACTTC.

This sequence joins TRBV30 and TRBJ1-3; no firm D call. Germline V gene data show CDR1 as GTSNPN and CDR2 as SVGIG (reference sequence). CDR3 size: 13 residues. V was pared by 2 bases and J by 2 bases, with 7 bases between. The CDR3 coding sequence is TGTGCCTGGAGTACCGGGACTGGAAACACCATATATTTT. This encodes CAWSTGTGNTIYF.

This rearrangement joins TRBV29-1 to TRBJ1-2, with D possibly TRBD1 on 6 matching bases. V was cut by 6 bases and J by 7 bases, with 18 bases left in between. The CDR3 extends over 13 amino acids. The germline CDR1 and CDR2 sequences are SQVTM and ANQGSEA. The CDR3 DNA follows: TGCAGCGTGGACATGACAGGTGTCTCTGGCTACACCTTC. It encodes CSVDMTGVSGYTF.

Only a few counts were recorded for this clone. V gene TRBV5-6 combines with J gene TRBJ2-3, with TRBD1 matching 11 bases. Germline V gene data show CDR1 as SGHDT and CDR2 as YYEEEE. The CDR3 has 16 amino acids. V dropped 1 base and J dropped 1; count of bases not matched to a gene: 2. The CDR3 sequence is CASSLRGQGGTDTQYF. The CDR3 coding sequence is TGTGCCAGCAGCTTGCGGGGACAGGGGGGCACAGATACGCAGTATTTT.

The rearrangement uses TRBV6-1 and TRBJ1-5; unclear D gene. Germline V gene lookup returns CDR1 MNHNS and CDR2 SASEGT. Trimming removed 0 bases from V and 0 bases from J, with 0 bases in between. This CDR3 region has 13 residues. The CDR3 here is CASSEASNQPQHF. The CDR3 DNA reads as TGTGCCAGCAGTGAAGCTAGCAATCAGCCCCAGCATTTT.

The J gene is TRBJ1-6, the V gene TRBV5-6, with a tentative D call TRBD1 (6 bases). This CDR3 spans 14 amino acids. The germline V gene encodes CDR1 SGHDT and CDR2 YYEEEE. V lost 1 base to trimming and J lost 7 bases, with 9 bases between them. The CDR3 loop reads CASSLQQGNSPLHF. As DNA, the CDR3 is TGTGCCAGCAGCTTGCAACAGGGCAATTCACCCCTCCACTTT.

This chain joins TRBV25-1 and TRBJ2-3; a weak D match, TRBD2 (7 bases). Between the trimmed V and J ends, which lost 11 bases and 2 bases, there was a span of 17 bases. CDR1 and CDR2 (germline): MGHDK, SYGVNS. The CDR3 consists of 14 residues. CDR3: CASGGLSATDTQYF. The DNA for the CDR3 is TGTGCCTCCGGGGGGCTCAGTGCCACAGATACGCAGTATTTT.

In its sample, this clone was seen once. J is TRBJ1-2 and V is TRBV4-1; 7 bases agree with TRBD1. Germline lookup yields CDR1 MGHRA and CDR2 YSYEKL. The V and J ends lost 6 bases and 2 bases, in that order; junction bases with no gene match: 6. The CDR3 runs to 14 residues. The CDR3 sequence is CASRPPGQNYGYTF. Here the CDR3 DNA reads TGCGCCAGCAGACCTCCGGGACAGAACTATGGCTACACCTTC.

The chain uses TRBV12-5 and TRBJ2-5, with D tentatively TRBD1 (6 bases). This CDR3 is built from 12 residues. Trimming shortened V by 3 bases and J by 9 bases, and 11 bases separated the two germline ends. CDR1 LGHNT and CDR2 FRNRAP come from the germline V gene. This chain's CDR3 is CASGFAEGAQYF. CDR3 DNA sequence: TGTGCTAGTGGTTTCGCAGAGGGGGCCCAGTACTTC.

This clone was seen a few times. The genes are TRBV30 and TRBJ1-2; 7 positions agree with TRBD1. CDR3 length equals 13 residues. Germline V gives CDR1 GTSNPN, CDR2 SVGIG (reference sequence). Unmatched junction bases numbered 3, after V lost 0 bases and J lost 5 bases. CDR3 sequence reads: CAWSVTGDYGYTF. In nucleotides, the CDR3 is TGTGCCTGGAGTGTCACAGGGGATTATGGCTACACCTTC. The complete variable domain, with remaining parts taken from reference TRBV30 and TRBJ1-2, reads SQTIHQWPATLVQPVGSPLSLECTVEGTSNPNLYWYRQAAGRGLQLLFYSVGIGQISSEVPQNLSASRPQDRQFILSSKKLLLSDSGFYLCAWSVTGDYGYTFGSGTRLTVV.